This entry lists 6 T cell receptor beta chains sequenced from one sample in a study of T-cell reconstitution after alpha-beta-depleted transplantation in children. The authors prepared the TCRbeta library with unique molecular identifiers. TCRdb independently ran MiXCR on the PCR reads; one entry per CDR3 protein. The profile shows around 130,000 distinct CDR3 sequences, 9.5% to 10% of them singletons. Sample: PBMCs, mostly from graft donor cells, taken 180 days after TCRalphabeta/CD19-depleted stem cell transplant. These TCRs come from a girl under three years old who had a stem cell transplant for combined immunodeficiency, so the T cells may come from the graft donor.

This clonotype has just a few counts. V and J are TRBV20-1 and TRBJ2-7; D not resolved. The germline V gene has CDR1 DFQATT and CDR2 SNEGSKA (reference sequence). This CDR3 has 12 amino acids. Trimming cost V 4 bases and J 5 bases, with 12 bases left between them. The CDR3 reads CSAMGIPHEQYF. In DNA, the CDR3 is TGCAGTGCTATGGGGATTCCCCACGAGCAGTACTTC.

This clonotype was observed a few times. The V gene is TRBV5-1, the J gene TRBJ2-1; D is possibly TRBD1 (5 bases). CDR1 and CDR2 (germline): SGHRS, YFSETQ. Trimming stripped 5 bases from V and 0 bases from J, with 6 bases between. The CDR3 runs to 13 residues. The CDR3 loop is CASRDNSYNEQFF. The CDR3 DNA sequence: TGCGCCAGCAGGGACAACTCCTACAATGAGCAGTTCTTC. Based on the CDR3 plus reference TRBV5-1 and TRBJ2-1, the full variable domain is KAGVTQTPRYLIKTRGQQVTLSCSPISGHRSVSWYQQTPGQGLQFLFEYFSETQRNKGNFPGRFSGRQFSNSRSEMNVSTLELGDSALYLCASRDNSYNEQFFGPGTRLTVL.

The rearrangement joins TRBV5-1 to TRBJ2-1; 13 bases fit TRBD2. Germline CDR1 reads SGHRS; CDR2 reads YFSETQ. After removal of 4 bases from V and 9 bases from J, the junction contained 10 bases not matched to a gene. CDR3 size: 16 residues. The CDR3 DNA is TGCGCCAGCAGCCAACTAGGACTAGCGGGAGTGGGTGAGCAGTTCTTC. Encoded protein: CASSQLGLAGVGEQFF.

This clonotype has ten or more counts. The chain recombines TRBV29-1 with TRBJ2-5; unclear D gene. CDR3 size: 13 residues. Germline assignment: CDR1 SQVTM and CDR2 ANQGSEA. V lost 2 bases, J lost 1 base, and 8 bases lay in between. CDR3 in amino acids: CSVESVAQETQYF. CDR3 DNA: TGCAGCGTTGAATCGGTTGCCCAAGAGACCCAGTACTTC.

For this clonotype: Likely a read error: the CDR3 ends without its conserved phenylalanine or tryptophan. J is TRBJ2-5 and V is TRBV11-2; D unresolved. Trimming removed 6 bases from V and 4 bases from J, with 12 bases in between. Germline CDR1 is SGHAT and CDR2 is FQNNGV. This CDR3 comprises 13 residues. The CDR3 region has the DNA TGTGCCAGCAGACGATGGTTAGGAGAGACCCAGTACTCC. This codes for CASRRWLGETQYS.

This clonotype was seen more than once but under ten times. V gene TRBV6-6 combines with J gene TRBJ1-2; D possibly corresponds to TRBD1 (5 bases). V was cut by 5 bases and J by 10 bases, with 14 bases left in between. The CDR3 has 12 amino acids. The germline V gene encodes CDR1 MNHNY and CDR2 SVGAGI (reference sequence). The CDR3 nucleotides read TGTGCCAGCAGTCGAAGGTGGGACGACTACACCTTC. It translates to CASSRRWDDYTF.